The 14 T cell receptor beta chains presented below share a single source sample, sequenced in a study of tumor-infiltrating lymphocytes in primary liver carcinoma. Starting from around 0.45 ug of total RNA, TCR beta cDNA was produced with a primer in the constant region. Modified slightly, ARM-PCR produced TCR beta libraries over three nested multiplex PCR rounds. In the first two PCR rounds, TRBV1-TRBV30 forward primers were paired with a C-beta reverse primer, and each round lasted approximately 10 cycles. TCRdb processed the multiplex PCR reads anew with MiXCR; each CDR3 protein has one entry. The sample has approximately 110,000 distinct CDR3 sequences; roughly three fifths are singletons. Joint extraction of RNA and DNA used about 17-33 mg of bulk tissue that was unsorted. The sequencing sample was made of liver tumor tissue from sampling region 3. The subset here: tumor region T3, left-lateral pole. The receptors here all came from a woman aged 55-75 years with primary liver carcinoma and hepatitis B virus infection.

This clonotype was counted only a few times. One end of the junction fails to match germline, which may point to a read error. V gene TRBV5-1 combines with J gene TRBJ2-7; the D is unclear. Germline CDR1 is SGHRS and CDR2 is YFSETQ. The CDR3 has 12 amino acids. The CDR3 sequence: CASSSAEPPLDF. CDR3 in DNA: TGCGCCAGCAGCTCTGCGGAGCCCCCACTTGACTTC.

In the case of this clonotype: The junction does not match germline at one end; this may be a read error. This CDR3 is CASRATGAEYEQYF. CDR3 DNA sequence: TGTGCCAGCAGGGCGACGGGGGCCGAATACGAGCAGTACTTC. The J gene is TRBJ2-7, the V gene TRBV5-1; either TRBD1 or TRBD2 may fit D (6 bases each). Germline assignment: CDR1 SGHRS and CDR2 YFSETQ. The CDR3 is 14 residues long. Variable domain in full (rest from reference TRBV5-1 and TRBJ2-7): KAGVTQTPRYLIKTRGQQVTLSCSPISGHRSVSWYQQTPGQGLQFLFEYFSETQRNKGNFPGRFSGRQFSNSRSEMNVSTLELGDSALYLCASRATGAEYEQYFGPGTRLTVT.

In the case of this clonotype: A read error may produce the germline difference seen at one junction end. The gene calls are TRBV11-3 and TRBJ2-1; possible D gene TRBD2, 6 bases. The CDR3 extends over 16 amino acids. Germline V CDR1 and CDR2: SGHNT, YENEEA. The CDR3 coding sequence is TGTGCCAGCAGCGCGACTAGTGGAGGCCAATACAATGATCAGTCCTTC. Residues: CASSATSGGQYNDQSF.

Regarding this clonotype: Germline and junction disagree at one end, which may indicate a read error. V gene TRBV4-2 combines with J gene TRBJ2-3; the D gene is possibly TRBD1 (6 bases). The CDR3 loop spans 16 amino acids. Germline V CDR1 and CDR2: LGHNA, YNFKEQ. The CDR3 DNA reads TGTGCCAGCAGCCGGTCAGGGGTAGGGGGTACAAATACGCCGTATTTT. Translated, it gives CASSRSGVGGTNTPYF.

At least ten counts were recorded for this clonotype. The chain has TRBV12-3 or TRBV12-4 and TRBJ2-2; 8 nucleotides match TRBD1. The CDR3 extends over 15 amino acids. V shed 3 bases and J 7 bases; nucleotides not matched to a gene: 7. For the CDR3, the DNA is TGTGCCAGCAGTTTTAGGTCAGGGGGCGTCGGGGAGCTGTTTTTT. It is translated as CASSFRSGGVGELFF.

The rearrangement uses TRBV29-1 and TRBJ2-6; D remains unclear. Germline CDR1 reads SQVTM; CDR2 reads ANQGSEA. The CDR3 is 15 residues long. V lost 6 bases, J lost 2 bases, and 14 bases lay in between. The CDR3 is CSVVMEGTGANVLTF. The CDR3 coding sequence is TGCAGCGTCGTGATGGAAGGGACTGGGGCCAACGTCCTGACTTTC.

This sequence joins TRBV7-9 and TRBJ1-2; unclear D gene. Germline-derived CDR1 and CDR2 are SEHNR and FQNEAQ (reference sequence). Trimming stripped 5 bases from V and 7 bases from J, with 26 bases between. The CDR3 totals 17 residues. CDR3 loop: CASSAAESIPTTSGYTF. As DNA, the CDR3 is TGTGCCAGCAGCGCCGCGGAGAGTATCCCCACAACGTCTGGCTACACCTTC.

A remark on this clonotype: A much larger clonotype is one base distant, so this may be a read error. This rearrangement joins TRBV6-5 to TRBJ2-7; D uncertain. Deletions cut 6 bases from V and 0 bases from J, with 12 bases between. This CDR3 spans 14 amino acids. Per the germline V gene, CDR1 is MNHEY and CDR2 is SVGAGI. The CDR3 sequence is CASSSKAVSYEQYF. The CDR3 nucleotides read TGTGCCAGCAGCTCTAAGGCAGTCTCCTACGAGCAGTACTTC.

In the case of this clonotype: A read error is possible here, since a much larger clone lies one base away. DNA for the CDR3: TGTGCCAGCAGCCTCATTGGGGGGAGTCAAGAGGCCCAGTACTTC. This codes for CASSLIGGSQEAQYF. The chain uses TRBV11-2 and TRBJ2-5; possibly TRBD2 for D (6 bases). The CDR3 runs to 15 residues. CDR1 and CDR2 from the germline V gene are SGHAT and FQNNGV.

This clonotype was seen many times. The rearrangement uses TRBV6-1 and TRBJ1-4; D may be TRBD1 (5 bases). This CDR3 has 13 residues. Germline V gene sequence: CDR1 MNHNS, CDR2 SASEGT. The ends were cut back, 6 bases at V and 10 bases at J, with 15 bases in the middle. CDR3 amino acids: CASSPGPGRKLFF. The CDR3 DNA reads as TGTGCCAGCAGCCCGGGACCGGGGAGAAAACTGTTTTTT.

Notes on this clonotype: Its ends do not fully match the called genes, so a read error is possible. This chain uses TRBV6-5 with TRBJ2-7; D is possibly TRBD2 (5 bases). Germline V CDR1 and CDR2: MNHEY, SVGAGI. The CDR3 consists of 16 residues. The CDR3 spells CDSSYVTSGSAYEQYF. The CDR3 bases are TGTGACAGCAGTTACGTAACCAGCGGCTCTGCGTACGAGCAGTACTTC.

As for this clonotype: Relative to the germline gene, one junction end is altered; a read error may explain this. V usage is TRBV11-2 and J usage is TRBJ1-6; D gene unclear. The CDR3 runs to 13 residues. Germline CDR1 is SGHAT and CDR2 is FQNNGV. The CDR3 DNA follows: TGTGCCAACAGCTTAGATCCGGACTCACCCCTCCACTTT. This gives the protein CANSLDPDSPLHF.

The chain is built from TRBV11-2 and TRBJ2-1, with D perhaps given as TRBD1 or TRBD2 (5 bases each). This CDR3 contains 12 residues. V lost 5 bases and J 7 bases, leaving 9 bases between the germline ends. The germline V gene has CDR1 SGHAT and CDR2 FQNNGV. CDR3 protein: CASSAWGNEQFF. The CDR3, as DNA: TGTGCCAGCAGCGCTTGGGGGAATGAGCAGTTCTTC.

The chain joins TRBV12-3 or TRBV12-4 to TRBJ1-1, with TRBD1 matching 10 bases. The CDR3 has 18 amino acids. Trimming took 6 bases from V and 5 from J; bases not matched to a gene: 18. The CDR3 bases are TGTGCCAGCAGAACAGGGACAGGGGCGAGGATGGGCGGTACTGAAGCTTTCTTT. It translates to CASRTGTGARMGGTEAFF.